This entry is about one TCR beta chain. The antigen remains undetermined. Each of the donors was a healthy bone marrow donor. Nominally healthy donors provided the samples, though records likely missed some immune exposures. Per germline, CDR1 SEHNR and CDR2 FQNEAQ (reference sequence). The ends were cut back, 4 bases at V and 3 bases at J, with 12 bases in the middle. The CDR3 is 15 residues long. This sample was included in a study of cytomegalovirus exposure and HLA in healthy donors. Looking at the study overall: A previous analysis identified 100 million to 120 million unique TCR beta sequences derived from 180 million or so T cells. Points from the study as a whole: An assumption of roughly uniform sequencing depth across donors underlay the presence/absence analyses.

Both 60 Vbeta primers and 13 Jbeta primers went into the PCR. Sequenced by immunoSEQ multiplex PCR; TCRdb stores in-frame clones only, minus some. The sample yields fewer than 250,000 clones, about three quarters seen once. The sequenced sample was PBMCs. The origin of this receptor is a man between 18 and 29 years old in good health and CMV-seronegative. V gene TRBV7-9 combines with J gene TRBJ2-2; D is perhaps TRBD1 (6 bases). CDR3 loop: CASSYGQSYTGELFF. The CDR3 coding sequence is TGTGCCAGCAGCTACGGACAGTCATACACCGGGGAGCTGTTTTTT.